This record covers a single TCR beta chain. The target of this receptor is not known. One base away there is no much larger clone; base qualities are not given. The CDR3, cysteine through phenylalanine, is 20 amino acids long. The kept DNA is CDR3 alone, 60 bases in frame from the first base. Trimming leaves V shorter by 2 bases and J shorter by 0 bases, with the junction holding 4 bases beyond the gene matches. For CDR1 and CDR2, the germline V gene lists MGHRA and YSYEKL. Whole blood was collected in K2EDTA tubes by collaborating institutions according to the institutions' own protocols. For TCRbeta analysis, collaborators shipped samples in one of three forms: frozen whole blood, isolated PBMCs, or DNA extracted from either of those sample types. This record belongs to a study of blood T cell repertoires in COVID-19 (TCRdb year 2020). About the full investigation: The collaborator samples originated in the United States, Italy and Spain and spanned the acute and convalescent phases of COVID-19. Nearly every sample came with metadata listing a de-identified subject ID, COVID-19 status, age in years and sex. Samples were obtained from the ongoing ImmuneRACE study (first 160 participants) and from about 1,300 subjects provided by 6 global collaborators. The prospective study material was composed of cDNA or gDNA derived from T cells, B-cell-depleted T cells, or PBMCs. Deeply sampled blood TCRbeta repertoires from subjects exposed to, actively infected with, or recovered from COVID-19 were included in the dataset. A freely available public database, intended as a resource for researchers studying the immune response to SARS-CoV-2, is where the repertoires were released. Where available, HLA class I and class II types were obtained from metadata supplied by the sample provider rather than from assay-based typing.

Beyond this particular receptor, the publication reports: The quantity of clinical and demographic metadata differed by source and by participant and was supplied without curation.

TCRbeta CDR3 regions were amplified from genomic DNA using the immunoSEQ Assay, a bias-controlled multiplex PCR. The original methods were these. Nucleated cell counts per sample were estimated from amplification of reference gene primers within the assay. To quantify the absolute abundance of each unique TCRbeta CDR3 rearrangement, sequence reads were collapsed and filtered. For each sample, productive Simpson clonality was calculated as the square root of Simpson's diversity index over productive rearrangements. TCRdb's version of the immuneACCESS table is confined to in-frame rearrangements and falls short of the full clone set. An unresolved V gene accounts for under half of the shortfall where checked; the remainder is of unknown origin. Clone size and the V and J calls come from that table; the DNA yielded D and trimming. This sample has about 200,000 clones in its table, and more than 65% of those were observed once. Jointly, the top ten make up 13% of the sample.

The source of this sequence is a human donor in a cohort sampled during active COVID-19. The specimen sequenced was peripheral blood. This chain is built from TRBV4-1 and TRBJ2-6; TRBD2 matches 16 bases in the middle. The DNA sequence is given as TGCGCCAGCAGCCAAATGGGACTAGCGGGAGGGCCCTCTGGGGCCAACGTCCTGACTTTC. Its translation reads: CASSQMGLAGGPSGANVLTF.